What follows describes a single T cell receptor (beta chain). The sample contains more than one DNA sequence encoding this CDR3. As processed by the authors: Estimated nucleated cell counts came from reference gene primer amplification. Profiled with immunoSEQ multiplex PCR; TCRdb holds only in-frame clones, not every one. D and trimming were read from the DNA, whereas the V and J calls and clone size are those reported in that table. The sample holds 300,000 to 450,000 clones, about 85% seen once. The data belong to a study of blood T cell repertoires in COVID-19. Study summary: Spain, Italy and the United States supplied samples that represented acute and convalescent COVID-19. The cDNA or gDNA used as material had been derived from T cells, B-cell-depleted T cells, or PBMCs.

The specimen was peripheral blood. The sequence came from a woman younger than 30 with acute or convalescent COVID-19.

This CDR3 is CSASPSKNIQYF. In DNA form, the CDR3 reads TGCAGTGCTAGTCCCTCGAAAAACATTCAGTACTTC. V usage is TRBV20-1 and J usage is TRBJ2-4; no reliable D call. There are 12 residues in the CDR3. Trimming stripped 3 bases from V and 4 bases from J, with 7 bases between. Germline V lookup: CDR1 DFQATT, CDR2 SNEGSKA (reference sequence).